This record looks at one TCR beta chain sequence and its context. No DNA is shown, since the ends of the CDR3 on it are uncertain; the CDR3 is the one TCRdb lists. The germline V gene encodes CDR1 SEHNR and CDR2 FQNEAQ (reference sequence). The CDR3 length equals 13 residues, ends included. This specimen comes from a study of cytomegalovirus exposure and HLA in healthy donors. Both 60 Vbeta primers and 13 Jbeta primers went into the PCR. TCRdb keeps only in-frame clones here, not all; method: immunoSEQ multiplex PCR. The sample yields approximately 150,000 clones, roughly 80% seen once. The sequenced material came from PBMCs. The chain uses TRBV7-9 and TRBJ2-5; the table's D call, TRBD1, has no DNA check behind it. The source of this sequence is a woman younger than 45 in good health and CMV-seropositive. The CDR3 spells CASSLVGQGIINF.